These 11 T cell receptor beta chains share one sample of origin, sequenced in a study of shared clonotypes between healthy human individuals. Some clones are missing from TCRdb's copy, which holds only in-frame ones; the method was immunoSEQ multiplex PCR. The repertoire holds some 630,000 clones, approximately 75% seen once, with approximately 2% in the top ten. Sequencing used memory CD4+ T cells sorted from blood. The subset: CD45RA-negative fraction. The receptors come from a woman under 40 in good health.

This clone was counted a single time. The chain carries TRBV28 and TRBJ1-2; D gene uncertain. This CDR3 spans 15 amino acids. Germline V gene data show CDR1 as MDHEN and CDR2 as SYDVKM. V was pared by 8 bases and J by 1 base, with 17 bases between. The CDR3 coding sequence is TGTGCCAGCCGCTCTTTGGCAGAGCTTAACTATGGCTACACCTTC. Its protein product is CASRSLAELNYGYTF.

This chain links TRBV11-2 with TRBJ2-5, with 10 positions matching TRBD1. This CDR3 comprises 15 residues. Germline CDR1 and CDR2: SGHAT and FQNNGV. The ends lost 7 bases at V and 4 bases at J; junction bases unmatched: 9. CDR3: CASTRDRGVGETQYF. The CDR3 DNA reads TGTGCCAGCACGCGGGACAGGGGCGTCGGAGAGACCCAGTACTTC.

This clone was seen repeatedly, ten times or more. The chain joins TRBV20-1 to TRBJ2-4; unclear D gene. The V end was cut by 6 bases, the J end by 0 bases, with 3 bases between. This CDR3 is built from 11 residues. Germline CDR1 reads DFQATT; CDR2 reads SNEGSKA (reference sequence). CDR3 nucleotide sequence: TGCAGTGCCATAGCCAAAAACATTCAGTACTTC. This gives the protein CSAIAKNIQYF.

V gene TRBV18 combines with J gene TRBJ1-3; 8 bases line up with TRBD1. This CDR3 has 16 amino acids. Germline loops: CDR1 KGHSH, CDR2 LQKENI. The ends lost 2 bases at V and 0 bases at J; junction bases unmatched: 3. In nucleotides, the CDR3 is TGTGCCAGCTCACCAGAACAGGGGGGCTCTGGAAACACCATATATTTT. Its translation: CASSPEQGGSGNTIYF.

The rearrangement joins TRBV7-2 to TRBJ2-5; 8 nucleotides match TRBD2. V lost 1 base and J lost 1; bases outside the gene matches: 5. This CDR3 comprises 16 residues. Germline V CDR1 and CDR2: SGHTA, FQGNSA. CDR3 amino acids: CASSLGGTSGQETQYF. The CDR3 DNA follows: TGTGCCAGCAGCTTAGGGGGTACTAGCGGCCAAGAGACCCAGTACTTC. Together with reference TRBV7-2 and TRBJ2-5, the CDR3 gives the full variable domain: GAGVSQSPSNKVTEKGKDVELRCDPISGHTALYWYRQSLGQGLEFLIYFQGNSAPDKSGLPSDRFSAERTGGSVSTLTIQRTQQEDSAVYLCASSLGGTSGQETQYFGPGTRLLVL.

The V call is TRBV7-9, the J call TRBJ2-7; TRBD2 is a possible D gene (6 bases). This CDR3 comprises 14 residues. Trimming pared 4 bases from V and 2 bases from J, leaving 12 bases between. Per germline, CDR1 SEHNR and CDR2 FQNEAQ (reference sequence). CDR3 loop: CASSSRDFTYEQYF. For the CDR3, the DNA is TGTGCCAGCAGCTCCCGGGACTTTACCTACGAGCAGTACTTC.

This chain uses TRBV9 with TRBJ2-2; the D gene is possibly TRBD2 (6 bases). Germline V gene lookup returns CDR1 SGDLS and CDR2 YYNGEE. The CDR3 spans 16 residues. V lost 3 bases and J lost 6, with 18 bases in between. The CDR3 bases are TGTGCCAGCAGCGAAGCACTAGCTGCCATACCCGGGGAGCTGTTTTTT. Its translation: CASSEALAAIPGELFF.

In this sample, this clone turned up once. In DNA, the CDR3 is TGTGCCAGCAGCCAGGGTAGCGGGAGTCGCACAGATACGCAGTATTTT. Its translation: CASSQGSGSRTDTQYF. The chain combines TRBV4-2 with TRBJ2-3; 9 nucleotides align to TRBD2. The CDR3 has 16 residues. V was pared by 3 bases and J by 1 base, with 5 bases of the junction left unmatched. Germline loops: CDR1 LGHNA, CDR2 YNFKEQ.

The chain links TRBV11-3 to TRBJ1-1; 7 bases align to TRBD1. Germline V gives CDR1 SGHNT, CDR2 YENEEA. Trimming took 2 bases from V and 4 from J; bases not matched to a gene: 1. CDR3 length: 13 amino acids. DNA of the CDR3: TGTGCCAGCAGCTTACAGGGGGGCACTGAAGCTTTCTTT. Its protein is CASSLQGGTEAFF.

CDR3 bases: TGTGCCACCAGCTCCTCTAGCGGCGCCTACGAGCAGTACTTC. Translating gives CATSSSSGAYEQYF. V is TRBV15 and J is TRBJ2-7; 7 bases align to TRBD2. V gave up 5 bases and J gave up 2 bases; unmatched junction bases: 6. Germline loops: CDR1 LNHNV, CDR2 YYDKDF (reference sequence). This CDR3 region has 14 residues.

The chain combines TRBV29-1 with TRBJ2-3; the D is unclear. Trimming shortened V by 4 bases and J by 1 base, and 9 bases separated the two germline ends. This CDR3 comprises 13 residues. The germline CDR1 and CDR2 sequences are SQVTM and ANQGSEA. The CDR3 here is CSVAEARTDTQYF. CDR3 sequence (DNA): TGCAGCGTTGCGGAAGCTCGCACAGATACGCAGTATTTT.